A single sample is the source of the 10 T cell receptor beta chains below, sequenced in a study of T cell repertoires in cytomegalovirus infection. From the reads, TCRdb called clonotypes with MiXCR, one entry per CDR3 protein. The data hold more than 250,000 distinct CDR3 sequences, with roughly an eighth observed a single time. What was sequenced was PBMCs. These receptors all stem from a human donor in good health (CMV status not recorded). Some clones in this sample may be carry-over from other donors' samples.

The sample holds many counts of this clonotype. The V gene is TRBV20-1, the J gene TRBJ2-1; 8 bases agree with TRBD2. The CDR3 covers 14 residues. CDR1 and CDR2 (germline): DFQATT, SNEGSKA (reference sequence). Trimming cost V 2 bases and J 3 bases; bases outside gene matches: 3. This CDR3 reads CSARQLADYNEQFF. The DNA of the CDR3 is TGCAGTGCTAGACAACTAGCGGACTACAATGAGCAGTTCTTC.

The sample holds many counts of this clonotype. The chain employs TRBV6-1 and TRBJ2-7; no firm D call. The CDR3 covers 13 residues. Trimming pared 6 bases from V and 0 bases from J, leaving 9 bases between. CDR1 and CDR2 from the germline V gene are MNHNS and SASEGT. CDR3 DNA: TGTGCCAGCAGGCAACCAACCTCCTACGAGCAGTACTTC. It codes for CASRQPTSYEQYF.

This chain joins TRBV6-1 and TRBJ1-5, with a possible D match to TRBD1 (6 bases). With 6 bases removed from V and 3 bases from J, the gap between germline ends came to 9 bases. The germline CDR1 and CDR2 sequences are MNHNS and SASEGT. CDR3 size: 13 residues. The CDR3 protein is CASSGTNNQPQHF. CDR3 sequence (DNA): TGTGCCAGCAGCGGGACAAACAATCAGCCCCAGCATTTT.

This clonotype was found many times. This sequence joins TRBV11-3 and TRBJ2-1; the D gene is possibly TRBD2 (6 bases). Trimming left V 3 bases short and J 9 bases short, with 18 bases between. Germline lookup yields CDR1 SGHNT and CDR2 YENEEA. The CDR3 is 15 residues long. CDR3 sequence reads: CASSLSGPRRGEQFF. As DNA, the CDR3 is TGTGCCAGCAGCTTGTCCGGGCCCAGGAGGGGTGAGCAGTTCTTC.

This clonotype has more than one count but fewer than ten. This chain connects TRBV4-1 to TRBJ1-1; D may be TRBD1 (5 bases). Per the germline V gene, CDR1 is MGHRA and CDR2 is YSYEKL. CDR3 length: 15 amino acids. V was trimmed by 1 base and J by 1 base, leaving 10 bases between them. CDR3 sequence reads: CASSQGVGANTEAFF. The CDR3 DNA follows: TGCGCCAGCAGCCAAGGGGTAGGGGCGAACACTGAAGCTTTCTTT.

V usage is TRBV29-1 and J usage is TRBJ2-5, with a weak D call TRBD2 (6 bases). This CDR3 is built from 13 residues. The ends were cut back, 3 bases at V and 2 bases at J, with 10 bases in the middle. Germline CDR1 reads SQVTM; CDR2 reads ANQGSEA. CDR3 nucleotide sequence: TGCAGCGTTGATGGGGACTCTCAAGAGACCCAGTACTTC. It encodes CSVDGDSQETQYF. The variable domain in full, completed from reference TRBV29-1 and TRBJ2-5, reads SAVISQKPSRDICQRGTSLTIQCQVDSQVTMMFWYRQQPGQSLTLIATANQGSEATYESGFVIDKFPISRPNLTFSTLTVSNMSPEDSSIYLCSVDGDSQETQYFGPGTRLLVL.

This clonotype was found many times. The CDR3 DNA reads TGTGCCAGCAGCTTAACGGCGGGGTTGGGATGGAACACTGAAGCTTTCTTT. It translates to CASSLTAGLGWNTEAFF. This chain connects TRBV7-3 to TRBJ1-1; no firm D call. Per germline, CDR1 SGHTA and CDR2 FQGTGA. The CDR3 totals 17 residues. Trimming took 0 bases from V and 1 from J, leaving 15 bases between them.

This clonotype was seen ten or more times. The junction shows a germline mismatch at one end, possibly a read error. The CDR3 region is CASSPEVGEQFF. In DNA, the CDR3 is TGTGCTAGCAGCCCAGAAGTCGGGGAGCAGTTCTTC. V is TRBV7-7 and J is TRBJ2-1; D ambiguous. The CDR3 is made up of 12 amino acids. CDR1 and CDR2 (germline): SSHAT, FNYEAQ (reference sequence).

This clonotype turned up a few times. The gene calls are TRBV18 and TRBJ2-1, with D tentatively TRBD2 (5 bases). Germline V CDR1 and CDR2: KGHSH, LQKENI. Trimming took 3 bases from V and 4 from J, leaving 16 bases between them. CDR3 length equals 16 residues. Here the CDR3 DNA reads TGTGCCAGCTCACCGGAGGTCCTGCAGTTATACAATGAGCAGTTCTTC. Amino acids: CASSPEVLQLYNEQFF. Combining the CDR3 with reference TRBV18 and TRBJ2-1 gives the whole variable domain NAGVMQNPRHLVRRRGQEARLRCSPMKGHSHVYWYRQLPEEGLKFMVYLQKENIIDESGMPKERFSAEFPKEGPSILRIQQVVRGDSAAYFCASSPEVLQLYNEQFFGPGTRLTVL.

This clonotype was recorded a few times. The J gene is TRBJ2-5, the V gene TRBV11-2; D is unresolved. Trimming left V 3 bases short and J 1 base short, with 9 bases between. Germline loops: CDR1 SGHAT, CDR2 FQNNGV. The CDR3 contains 14 residues. This chain's CDR3 is CASSLDVAQETQYF. CDR3 nucleotides: TGTGCCAGCAGCTTGGACGTAGCCCAAGAGACCCAGTACTTC.